The 20 T cell receptor beta chains reported below all come from one sample, sequenced in a study of spatial heterogeneity in lung cancer. The time point here: sample taken at primary tumor resection. Unsorted whole RNA of tumor, nontumor lung or frozen PBMC was sequenced. Via MiXCR, TCRdb re-called the 5' RACE reads, giving one row per CDR3 protein. The profile covers around 75,000 distinct CDR3 sequences, with roughly 15% appearing a single time and roughly 6.7% taken by the ten largest. The material was PBMCs, obtained at surgery. The source is a male donor with early-stage non-small cell lung cancer.

This sequence joins TRBV10-3 and TRBJ2-1, with D hard to call. The length of the CDR3 is 12 residues. The V end was cut by 2 bases, the J end by 11 bases, with 10 bases between. CDR1 is ENHRY, CDR2 SYGVKD, per germline. The CDR3 spells CAISEPDGQQFF. As DNA, the CDR3 is TGTGCCATCAGTGAGCCGGACGGCCAGCAGTTCTTC.

This clonotype has at least ten counts. The chain has TRBV29-1 and TRBJ2-7, with D possibly matching TRBD1 (6 bases). The CDR3 is 11 residues long. Germline V gene sequence: CDR1 SQVTM, CDR2 ANQGSEA. The germline V and J ends were trimmed by 7 bases and 6 bases, with 13 bases remaining between them. The CDR3 sequence is CSAASGAEQYF. The CDR3 bases are TGCAGCGCAGCTTCAGGGGCCGAGCAGTACTTC.

This clonotype was seen ten or more times. This chain uses TRBV19 with TRBJ2-5; TRBD1 agrees at 12 bases. The V gene's germline CDR1 is LNHDA and CDR2 SQIVND (reference sequence). Germline trimming cut 9 bases from V and 4 bases from J; bases unmatched to any gene: 3. This CDR3 has 13 amino acids. The CDR3 nucleotides read TGTGCCAGCGGGACAGGGGGCATAGAGACCCAGTACTTC. Translation: CASGTGGIETQYF.

This chain links TRBV7-2 with TRBJ2-5; D is unresolved. The germline gives CDR1 SGHTA, CDR2 FQGNSA. This CDR3 contains 11 residues. Trimming removed 2 bases at V and 6 bases at J, with 4 bases between. The CDR3 loop is CASSLRKTQYF. CDR3 bases: TGTGCCAGCAGCTTACGCAAGACCCAGTACTTC. The full variable domain, completed using reference TRBV7-2 and TRBJ2-5, is GAGVSQSPSNKVTEKGKDVELRCDPISGHTALYWYRQSLGQGLEFLIYFQGNSAPDKSGLPSDRFSAERTGGSVSTLTIQRTQQEDSAVYLCASSLRKTQYFGPGTRLLVL.

In this sample, this clonotype turned up many times. The chain couples TRBV7-2 to TRBJ2-3, with unresolved D. Germline values: CDR1 SGHTA, CDR2 FQGNSA. The ends were cut back, 4 bases at V and 6 bases at J, with 14 bases in the middle. The CDR3 has 14 residues. The CDR3 coding sequence is TGTGCCAGCAGCTATGGGTCCCCTCCCGATACGCAGTATTTT. Protein product: CASSYGSPPDTQYF.

This clonotype has a count of ten or more. The J gene is TRBJ1-1, the V gene TRBV13; no definite D call. CDR3 length: 13 residues. Trimming left V 0 bases short and J 5 bases short, with 7 bases between. CDR1 PRHDT and CDR2 FYEKMQ come from the germline V gene (reference sequence). The CDR3 region is CASSLGRVTEAFF. The CDR3, as DNA: TGTGCCAGCAGCTTAGGGAGGGTGACTGAAGCTTTCTTT.

This clonotype was observed many times. This chain links TRBV29-1 with TRBJ2-7; D not certain. Germline CDR1 and CDR2: SQVTM and ANQGSEA. The V end lost 0 bases, the J end lost 6 bases, and 6 bases lay between the germline ends. The CDR3 has 11 residues. The CDR3 sequence: CSVEDPVEQYF. As DNA, the CDR3 is TGCAGCGTTGAAGACCCCGTCGAGCAGTACTTC.

The chain combines TRBV6-2 or TRBV6-3 with TRBJ1-6; D possibly corresponds to TRBD1 (5 bases). The V end was cut by 2 bases, the J end by 0 bases, with 5 bases between. CDR3 length: 15 amino acids. The germline V gene has CDR1 MNHEY and CDR2 SVGEGT. CDR3 DNA: TGTGCCAGCAGTTACGACAGCTCCTATAATTCACCCCTCCACTTT. Translated: CASSYDSSYNSPLHF.

The rearrangement links TRBV2 to TRBJ2-7, with D possibly TRBD1 on 6 matching bases. V lost 4 bases to trimming and J lost 3 bases, with 16 bases between them. CDR1 SNHLY and CDR2 FYNNEI come from the germline V gene. This CDR3 comprises 15 residues. The CDR3, as DNA: TGTGCCAGCAGTGTCCGGGACATAGGGATCTACGAGCAGTACTTC. It yields the protein CASSVRDIGIYEQYF.

There are many counts of this clonotype. V gene TRBV5-6 combines with J gene TRBJ1-2; the D is unclear. In germline, CDR1 is SGHDT, CDR2 YYEEEE. The CDR3 spans 16 residues. With 0 bases removed from V and 2 bases from J, the gap between germline ends came to 14 bases. The CDR3 here is CASSLGPHNPNYGYTF. DNA for the CDR3: TGTGCCAGCAGCTTGGGGCCGCACAACCCGAACTATGGCTACACCTTC.

In its sample, this clonotype was seen many times. The J gene is TRBJ2-1, the V gene TRBV11-2; weak D call: TRBD1 (6 bases). Trimming shortened V by 8 bases and J by 0 bases, and 20 bases separated the two germline ends. The V gene's germline CDR1 is SGHAT and CDR2 FQNNGV. This CDR3 is 17 amino acids long. CDR3 nucleotides: TGTGCCAGCCTCCCAGCCCTCGACAGGAGCTCCTACAATGAGCAGTTCTTC. Translating it yields CASLPALDRSSYNEQFF.

This clonotype was seen at least ten times. The chain employs TRBV4-1 and TRBJ1-2; 11 nucleotides match TRBD1. The germline gives CDR1 MGHRA, CDR2 YSYEKL. The ends lost 4 bases at V and 8 bases at J; junction bases unmatched: 15. The CDR3 is 17 amino acids. This chain's CDR3 is CASSRQDMGQGVGGYTF. The CDR3 DNA reads as TGCGCCAGCAGCCGCCAAGATATGGGACAGGGGGTAGGCGGCTACACCTTC.

The J gene is TRBJ2-3, the V gene TRBV5-1; a possible D gene is TRBD2 (5 bases). The germline V gene encodes CDR1 SGHRS and CDR2 YFSETQ. This CDR3 comprises 16 residues. The V end lost 0 bases, the J end lost 0 bases, and 11 bases lay between the germline ends. CDR3 in amino acids: CASSLALGGSTDTQYF. DNA of the CDR3: TGCGCCAGCAGCTTGGCACTAGGTGGGAGCACAGATACGCAGTATTTT.

This clonotype was observed at least ten times. The chain links TRBV12-3 or TRBV12-4 to TRBJ2-7; D ambiguous. Trimming cost V 7 bases and J 2 bases, with 15 bases left between them. This CDR3 is 14 amino acids long. CDR3 sequence (DNA): TGTGCCAGCACCCCCGGCACTGCCCCCTACGAGCAGTACTTC. Encoded protein: CASTPGTAPYEQYF.

This rearrangement joins TRBV5-1 to TRBJ2-1; TRBD2 might be the D (6 bases). V dropped 0 bases and J dropped 8 bases, with 15 bases sitting between them. The V gene's germline CDR1 is SGHRS and CDR2 YFSETQ. CDR3 length equals 15 residues. CDR3 in DNA: TGCGCCAGCAGCTTGGGGGCAGGAGGGAATGATGAGCAGTTCTTC. Translation gives CASSLGAGGNDEQFF.

This rearrangement joins TRBV7-9 to TRBJ1-1; D gene unclear. CDR3 length: 15 residues. From germline, CDR1 is SEHNR and CDR2 FQNEAQ (reference sequence). V was trimmed by 1 base and J by 0 bases, leaving 9 bases between them. The CDR3 sequence: CASSLVTGLNTEAFF. The CDR3 DNA follows: TGTGCCAGCAGCTTAGTGACCGGTTTGAACACTGAAGCTTTCTTT.

This clonotype was observed a handful of times. V gene TRBV20-1 combines with J gene TRBJ2-1, with 10 bases matching TRBD2. Trimming took 3 bases from V and 7 from J; bases not matched to a gene: 6. The CDR3 totals 14 residues. The germline gives CDR1 DFQATT, CDR2 SNEGSKA (reference sequence). The CDR3 bases are TGCAGTGCTAGGGCTCTAGCGGGAGTAAATGAGCAGTTCTTC. The encoded protein is CSARALAGVNEQFF.

The chain combines TRBV29-1 with TRBJ1-2; no firm D call. The ends were cut back, 6 bases at V and 4 bases at J, with 9 bases in the middle. CDR1 is SQVTM, CDR2 ANQGSEA, per germline. The length of the CDR3 is 11 residues. The CDR3 sequence is CSVAETYGYTF. The CDR3 DNA reads as TGCAGCGTCGCCGAAACCTATGGCTACACCTTC.

CDR3 coding DNA: TGTGCCACCAGTTACTCAGGAGGGCACCACTATGGCTACACCTTC. Its translation is CATSYSGGHHYGYTF. The chain recombines TRBV24-1 with TRBJ1-2; D gene uncertain. Trimming removed 6 bases at V and 3 bases at J, with 16 bases between. The CDR3 covers 15 residues. Looked up from germline, CDR1 is KGHDR and CDR2 is SFDVKD.

This clonotype appeared many times. V usage is TRBV7-9 and J usage is TRBJ1-2, with D possibly TRBD1 on 5 matching bases. V lost 5 bases and J 6 bases, leaving 10 bases between the germline ends. The CDR3 runs to 12 residues. Germline V gene data show CDR1 as SEHNR and CDR2 as FQNEAQ (reference sequence). CDR3: CASSKQGNGYTF. The CDR3 DNA is TGTGCCAGCAGCAAGCAGGGAAATGGCTACACCTTC.